This T cell receptor (beta chain) was documented in a study of T cell changes during pregnancy in multiple sclerosis. Assay: immunoSEQ multiplex PCR; the TCRdb copy retains only in-frame clones and omits some. The table lists around 60,000 clones, about 93% of them singletons, with approximately 0.35% in the top ten. The sample was CD4+ T cells from peripheral blood mononuclear cells, taken before pregnancy. The sequence derives from a female donor with multiple sclerosis, enrolled in a pregnancy study.

CDR3 sequence: CSVEKTSGRSNEQFF. The CDR3 DNA reads as TGCAGCGTTGAAAAGACTAGCGGGAGATCCAATGAGCAGTTCTTC. The chain uses TRBV29-1 and TRBJ2-1; 12 bases line up with TRBD2. V shed 2 bases, J shed 6 bases, and the junction held 5 bases outside the gene matches. The CDR3 spans 15 residues. The germline V gene has CDR1 SQVTM and CDR2 ANQGSEA.